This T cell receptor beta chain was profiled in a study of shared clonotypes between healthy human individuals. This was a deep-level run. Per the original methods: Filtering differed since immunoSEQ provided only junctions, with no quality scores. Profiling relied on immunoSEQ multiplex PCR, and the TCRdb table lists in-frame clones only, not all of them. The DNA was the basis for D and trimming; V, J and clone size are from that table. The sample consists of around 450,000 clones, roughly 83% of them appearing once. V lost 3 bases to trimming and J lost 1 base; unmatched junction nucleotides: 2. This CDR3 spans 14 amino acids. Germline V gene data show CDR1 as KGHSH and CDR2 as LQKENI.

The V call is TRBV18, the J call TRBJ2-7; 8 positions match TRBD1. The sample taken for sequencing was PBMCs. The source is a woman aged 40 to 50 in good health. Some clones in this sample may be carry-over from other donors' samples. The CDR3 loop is CASSPWTGSYEQYF. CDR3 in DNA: TGTGCCAGCTCACCGTGGACAGGGTCCTACGAGCAGTACTTC.